The clone carrying this TCR beta chain was detected only a few times. This specimen comes from a study of cytomegalovirus exposure and HLA in healthy donors. For the study at large: Within the Caucasian-associated ancestry cluster were 81% of the roughly 400 genotyped donors.

The CDR3 is made up of 14 amino acids. The V segment lost 3 bases and the J segment 3 bases; nucleotides outside the gene matches: 3. Germline V gene sequence: CDR1 SGHRS, CDR2 YFSETQ. 60 Vbeta and 13 Jbeta primers were used in PCR. Measured with immunoSEQ multiplex PCR; TCRdb has only the in-frame clones, and not every one. The data show approximately 88,000 clones, 77% seen once. V usage is TRBV5-1 and J usage is TRBJ1-1; TRBD1 aligns across 9 bases. This TCR was sampled from a man in his fifties in good health and CMV-seropositive. Sequenced material: PBMCs. CDR3 amino acids: CASSWTGDDTEAFF. The CDR3 DNA reads TGCGCCAGCAGCTGGACAGGGGACGACACTGAAGCTTTCTTT.